This TCR beta chain appears in the sequencing data of a study of blood T cell repertoires in COVID-19. Sequencing was performed with immunoSEQ multiplex PCR; in TCRdb, only in-frame clones are kept and a portion is missing. The sample carries about 160,000 clones, just over 90% recorded once. The TCR sequence derives from a woman in her fifties or sixties with COVID-19, enrolled during active disease. The sequenced sample consisted of peripheral blood.

CDR3 DNA sequence: TGCGCCAGCAGCCCTACGCCCTTTGGTACTGAAGCTTTCTTT. Amino acid sequence: CASSPTPFGTEAFF. This rearrangement joins TRBV5-1 to TRBJ1-1, with D unclear. The germline V and J ends were trimmed by 4 bases and 5 bases, with 15 bases remaining between them. Germline V lookup: CDR1 SGHRS, CDR2 YFSETQ. The CDR3 has 14 amino acids.